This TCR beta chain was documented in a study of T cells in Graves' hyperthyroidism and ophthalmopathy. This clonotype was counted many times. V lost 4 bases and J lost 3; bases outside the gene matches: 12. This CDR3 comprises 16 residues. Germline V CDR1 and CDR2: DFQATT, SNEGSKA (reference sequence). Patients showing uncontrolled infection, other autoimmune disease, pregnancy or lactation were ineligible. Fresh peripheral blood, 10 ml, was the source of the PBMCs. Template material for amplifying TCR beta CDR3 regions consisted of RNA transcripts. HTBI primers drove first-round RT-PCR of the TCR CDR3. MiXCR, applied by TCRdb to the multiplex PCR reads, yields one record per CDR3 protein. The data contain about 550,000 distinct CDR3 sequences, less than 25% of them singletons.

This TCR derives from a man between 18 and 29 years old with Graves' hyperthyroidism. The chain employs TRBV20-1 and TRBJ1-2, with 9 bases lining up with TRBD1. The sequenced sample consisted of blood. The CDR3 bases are TGCAGTGCTATCCCCCCCCCGGGACAGGGACACTATGGCTACACCTTC. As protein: CSAIPPPGQGHYGYTF.